The text below deals with one T cell receptor beta chain. Its target is unknown. These data come from a study of early T cells in non-severe SARS-CoV-2 infection. Findings of the study overall: In VDJdb matching, anti-spike CD8 responses were favored while private and CD4 specificities went missing.

Trimming at V came to 4 bases and at J to 13 bases, leaving 10 bases not matched to a gene. Looked up from germline, CDR1 is SQVTM and CDR2 is ANQGSEA. The CDR3 runs 13 residues. Researchers tagged individual cDNA molecules with unique molecular identifiers. MiXCR was run by TCRdb on the 5' RACE reads, yielding one entry per CDR3 protein. Seen here are tens of thousands of distinct CDR3 sequences, approximately 12% observed once, and the top ten hold about 1.3%. The sample comprised whole blood. The chain uses TRBV29-1 and TRBJ2-1; TRBD2 matches 10 bases. The receptor was derived from an adult who was a healthcare worker with PCR-confirmed SARS-CoV-2 infection or an uninfected control (not recorded which). CDR3 amino acids: CSVVSAGGFGQFF. The CDR3 DNA is TGCAGCGTTGTATCAGCGGGAGGGTTTGGTCAGTTCTTC.